A single sample gave rise to the 8 T cell receptor delta chains below, sequenced in a study of gamma-delta chains in newborns, infants, children. TCRdb re-called clones from the reads using CATT. This sample yields about 6,900 delta-chain clones, of which under 2.5% are seen a single time; roughly 9.7% belongs to the top ten. The sample was blood. The source of these receptors is a child who was a newborn, infant or young child, either healthy, febrile or measles-vaccinated (not recorded which).

Remarks on this clone: A read error likely explains this, since a far larger clone differs by one base. This sample also contains other DNA sequences that code for the same CDR3. V gene TRDV2 combines with J gene TRDJ1; D is possibly TRDD3 (6 bases). Per germline, CDR1 GEAIGNYY and CDR2 EKD. Trimming shortened V by 0 bases and J by 8 bases, and 12 bases separated the two germline ends. The CDR3 loop spans 13 amino acids. CDR3 in DNA: TGTGCCTGTGACACCGGGAAGGGGGACAAACTCATCTTT. This translates into CACDTGKGDKLIF.

Only a few counts were recorded for this clone. This DNA's translation and the protein TCRdb lists, from a much larger clone, do not match at residue 6, likely due to a read error; the protein shown is translated from the DNA. The V gene is TRDV2, the J gene TRDJ3, with D perhaps TRDD3 (6 bases). The CDR3 runs 15 residues. Germline values: CDR1 GEAIGNYY, CDR2 EKD. V lost 0 bases and J 6 bases, leaving 8 bases between the germline ends. The CDR3 protein is CACDTGGEDTRQMFF. In DNA form, the CDR3 reads TGTGCCTGTGACACCGGGGGGGAGGACACCCGACAGATGTTTTTC.

Details on this clone: Germline and junction disagree at one end, which may indicate a read error. V is TRDV2 and J is TRDJ2, with TRDD3 matching over 7 bases. The length of the CDR3 is 15 residues. Germline V lookup: CDR1 GEAIGNYY, CDR2 EKD. This chain's CDR3 is CACDTWGSDTAHLFF. Here the CDR3 DNA reads TGTGCCTGTGACACCTGGGGGAGCGATACAGCACACCTCTTCTTT.

This clone is medium-sized in the sample. A much larger clone differs by one base, so this may be a read error. Other DNA sequences in the same sample also yield this CDR3. This sequence joins TRDV2 and TRDJ3; TRDD3 agrees at 7 bases. The CDR3 length is 16 residues. Per germline, CDR1 GEAIGNYY and CDR2 EKD. For the CDR3, the DNA is TGTGCCTGTGACTGGGGGAGCTCCTGGGACACCCGCCAGATGTTTTTC. Translated: CACDWGSSWDTRQMFF.

This clone was seen only a few times. The protein that TCRdb holds for this DNA derives from a much larger clone and differs from the translated DNA at residue 11, which likely indicates a read error; the protein shown here is translated from the DNA. Other DNA sequences from this sample encode an identical CDR3 as well. The rearrangement joins TRDV2 to TRDJ3; 12 bases line up with TRDD3. CDR1 is GEAIGNYY, CDR2 EKD, per germline. The ends lost 3 bases at V and 5 bases at J; junction bases unmatched: 7. The CDR3 has 18 residues. The CDR3 DNA reads as TGTGCCTGTGACGTACTGGGGGATACCACCAGGGACACCCGACAGATGTTTTTC. The encoded protein is CACDVLGDTTRDTRQMFF.

In regard to this clone: The TCRdb protein comes from a much larger clone and disagrees with this DNA's translation at residue 10, likely due to a read error; the protein given here is derived from the DNA. The chain combines TRDV2 with TRDJ3; no clear D gene. The CDR3 runs 18 residues. Germline lookup yields CDR1 GEAIGNYY and CDR2 EKD. The V end was cut by 0 bases, the J end by 2 bases, with 13 bases between. CDR3 nucleotide sequence: TGTGCCTGTGACACCGTGAGGCCCCCCACCTGGGACACCCGACAGATGTTTTTC. Amino acid sequence: CACDTVRPPTWDTRQMFF.

This clone counts as medium-sized. A read error is possible here, since a much larger clone lies one base away. The chain recombines TRDV2 with TRDJ3; 11 nucleotides match TRDD3. Trimming cost V 0 bases and J 0 bases; bases outside gene matches: 3. CDR3 size: 19 residues. Germline CDR1 is GEAIGNYY and CDR2 is EKD. The DNA of the CDR3 is TGTGCCTGTGACACCCTACTGGGGGATAGCTCCTGGGACACCCGACAGATGTTTTTC. Protein product: CACDTLLGDSSWDTRQMFF.

On this clone itself: Only one base separates this from a far larger clonotype, so it likely reflects a read error. The chain links TRDV2 to TRDJ3; 9 nucleotides line up with TRDD3. The germline V gene has CDR1 GEAIGNYY and CDR2 EKD. The CDR3 spans 22 residues. V dropped 3 bases and J dropped 1; count of bases not matched to a gene: 18. The CDR3 DNA follows: TGTGCCTGTGACTTCCGTTTCTACTGGGGGAGGCGGTTTTCCTGGGACACCCGACAGATGTTTTTC. Protein product: CACDFRFYWGRRFSWDTRQMFF.